This T cell receptor beta chain is from a study of blood T cell repertoires in COVID-19. Germline V gives CDR1 SGHTA, CDR2 FQGNSA. V was clipped by 3 bases and J by 4 bases, with 12 bases between them. The CDR3 sequence is 14 residues long. In the authors' methods: The authors estimated nucleated cell counts from reference gene primer amplification. The assay was immunoSEQ multiplex PCR, and TCRdb's table has in-frame clones only and misses some. V and J calls and clone size come straight from that table; D and trimming were deduced from the DNA. The sample shows around 270,000 clones, roughly 90% of them seen only once.

V is TRBV7-2 and J is TRBJ2-5; possibly TRBD2 for D (6 bases). The sequence derives from a man aged 60-69 years who had recovered from COVID-19. The specimen sequenced was peripheral blood. The CDR3 region is CASSFTRDSETQYF. The DNA for the CDR3 is TGTGCCAGCAGCTTCACCCGGGACTCAGAGACCCAGTACTTC. The full variable domain, completed using reference TRBV7-2 and TRBJ2-5, is GAGVSQSPSNKVTEKGKDVELRCDPISGHTALYWYRQSLGQGLEFLIYFQGNSAPDKSGLPSDRFSAERTGGSVSTLTIQRTQQEDSAVYLCASSFTRDSETQYFGPGTRLLVL.